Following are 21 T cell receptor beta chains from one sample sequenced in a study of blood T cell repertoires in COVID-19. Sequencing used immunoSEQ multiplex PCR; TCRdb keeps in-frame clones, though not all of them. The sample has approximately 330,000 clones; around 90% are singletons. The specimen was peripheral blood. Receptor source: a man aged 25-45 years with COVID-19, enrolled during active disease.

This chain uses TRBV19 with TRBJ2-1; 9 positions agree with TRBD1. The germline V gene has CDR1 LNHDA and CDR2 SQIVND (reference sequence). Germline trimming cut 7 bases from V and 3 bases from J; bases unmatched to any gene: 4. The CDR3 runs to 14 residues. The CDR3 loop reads CASNDRGDYNEQFF. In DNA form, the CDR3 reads TGTGCCAGTAACGACAGGGGGGACTACAATGAGCAGTTCTTC.

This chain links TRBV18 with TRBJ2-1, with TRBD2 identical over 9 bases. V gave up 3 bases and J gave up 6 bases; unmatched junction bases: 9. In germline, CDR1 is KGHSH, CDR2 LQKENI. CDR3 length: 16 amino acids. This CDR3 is CASSPFSGSSSNEQFF. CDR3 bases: TGTGCCAGCTCACCTTTTAGCGGGAGTAGTAGCAATGAGCAGTTCTTC.

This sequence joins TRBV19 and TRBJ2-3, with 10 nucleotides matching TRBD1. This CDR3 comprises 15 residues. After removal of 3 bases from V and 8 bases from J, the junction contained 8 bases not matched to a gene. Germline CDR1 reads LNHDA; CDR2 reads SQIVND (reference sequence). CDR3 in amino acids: CASSMEDRGSGTQYF. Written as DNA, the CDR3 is TGTGCCAGTAGTATGGAGGACAGGGGGTCTGGTACGCAGTATTTT.

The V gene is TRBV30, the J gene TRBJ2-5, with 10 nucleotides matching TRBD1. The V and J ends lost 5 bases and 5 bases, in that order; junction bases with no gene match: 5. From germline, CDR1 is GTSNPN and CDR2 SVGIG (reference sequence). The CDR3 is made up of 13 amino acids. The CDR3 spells CAWETGGRETQYF. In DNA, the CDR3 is TGTGCCTGGGAGACAGGGGGCAGGGAGACCCAGTACTTC. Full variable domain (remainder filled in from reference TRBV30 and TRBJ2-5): SQTIHQWPATLVQPVGSPLSLECTVEGTSNPNLYWYRQAAGRGLQLLFYSVGIGQISSEVPQNLSASRPQDRQFILSSKKLLLSDSGFYLCAWETGGRETQYFGPGTRLLVL.

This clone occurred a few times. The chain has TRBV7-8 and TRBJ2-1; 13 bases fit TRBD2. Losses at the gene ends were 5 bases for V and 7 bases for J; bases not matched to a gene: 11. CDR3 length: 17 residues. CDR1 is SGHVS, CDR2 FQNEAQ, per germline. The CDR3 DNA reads TGTGCCAGCAGCCCGACAACTAGCGGGGGGGCTCAAAATGAGCAGTTCTTC. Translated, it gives CASSPTTSGGAQNEQFF.

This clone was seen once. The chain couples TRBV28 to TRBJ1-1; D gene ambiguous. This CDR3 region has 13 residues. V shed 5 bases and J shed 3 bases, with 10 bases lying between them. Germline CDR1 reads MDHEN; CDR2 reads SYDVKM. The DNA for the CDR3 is TGTGCCAGCAGTCTCTCGGTCGACACTGAAGCTTTCTTT. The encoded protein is CASSLSVDTEAFF.

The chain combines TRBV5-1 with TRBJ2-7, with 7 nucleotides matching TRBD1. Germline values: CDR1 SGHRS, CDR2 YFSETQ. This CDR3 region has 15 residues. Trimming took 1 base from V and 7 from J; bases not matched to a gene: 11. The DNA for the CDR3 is TGCGCCAGCAGCTTGATGGGCCAGGGGGTAGGTGAGCAGTACTTC. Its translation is CASSLMGQGVGEQYF. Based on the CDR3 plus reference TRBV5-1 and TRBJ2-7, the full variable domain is KAGVTQTPRYLIKTRGQQVTLSCSPISGHRSVSWYQQTPGQGLQFLFEYFSETQRNKGNFPGRFSGRQFSNSRSEMNVSTLELGDSALYLCASSLMGQGVGEQYFGPGTRLTVT.

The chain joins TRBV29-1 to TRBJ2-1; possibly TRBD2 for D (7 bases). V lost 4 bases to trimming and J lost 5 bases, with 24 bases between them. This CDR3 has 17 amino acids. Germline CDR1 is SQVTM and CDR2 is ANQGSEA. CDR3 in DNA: TGCAGCGTTGTTGGGCGGGGGACAAGGGCATCAAACAATGAGCAGTTCTTC. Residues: CSVVGRGTRASNNEQFF.

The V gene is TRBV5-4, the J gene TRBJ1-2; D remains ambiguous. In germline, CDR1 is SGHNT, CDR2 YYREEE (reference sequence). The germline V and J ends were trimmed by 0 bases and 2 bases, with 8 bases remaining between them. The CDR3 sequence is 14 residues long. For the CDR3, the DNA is TGTGCCAGCAGCTTGGTCCAGTCAAACTATGGCTACACCTTC. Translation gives CASSLVQSNYGYTF.

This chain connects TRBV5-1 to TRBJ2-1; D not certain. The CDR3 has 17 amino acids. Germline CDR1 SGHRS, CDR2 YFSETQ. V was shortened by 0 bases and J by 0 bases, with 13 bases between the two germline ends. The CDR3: CASSLDSRISSYNEQFF. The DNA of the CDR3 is TGCGCCAGCAGCTTGGACAGTAGGATTAGCTCCTACAATGAGCAGTTCTTC.

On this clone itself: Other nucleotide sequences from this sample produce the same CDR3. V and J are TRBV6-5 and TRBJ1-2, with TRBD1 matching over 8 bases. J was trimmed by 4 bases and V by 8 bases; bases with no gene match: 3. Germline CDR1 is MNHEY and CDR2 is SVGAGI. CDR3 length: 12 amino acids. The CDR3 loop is CASSTGAYGYTF. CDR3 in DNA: TGTGCCAGCTCGACAGGGGCCTATGGCTACACCTTC.

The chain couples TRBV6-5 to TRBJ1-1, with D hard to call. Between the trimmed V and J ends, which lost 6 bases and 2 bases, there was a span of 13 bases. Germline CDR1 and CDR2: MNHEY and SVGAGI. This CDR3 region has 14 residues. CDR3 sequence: CASRREPSNTEAFF. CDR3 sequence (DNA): TGTGCCAGCAGAAGAGAGCCCTCTAACACTGAAGCTTTCTTT.

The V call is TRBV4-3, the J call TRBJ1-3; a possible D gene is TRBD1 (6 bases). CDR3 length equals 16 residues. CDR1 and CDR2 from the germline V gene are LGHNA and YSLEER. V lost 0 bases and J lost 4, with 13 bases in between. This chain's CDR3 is CASSQDGGGEGNTIYF. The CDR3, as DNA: TGCGCCAGCAGCCAAGATGGGGGGGGCGAGGGAAACACCATATATTTT.

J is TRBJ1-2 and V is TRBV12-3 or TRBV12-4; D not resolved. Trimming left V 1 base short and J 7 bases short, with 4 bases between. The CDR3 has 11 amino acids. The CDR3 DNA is TGTGCCAGCAGTTTAGGGGCTGGCTACACCTTC. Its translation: CASSLGAGYTF.

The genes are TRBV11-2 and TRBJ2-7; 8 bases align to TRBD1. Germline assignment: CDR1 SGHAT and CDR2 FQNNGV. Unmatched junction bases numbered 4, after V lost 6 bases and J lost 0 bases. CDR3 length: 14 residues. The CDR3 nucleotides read TGTGCCAGCAGTTCCGGGACAGGCTCCTACGAGCAGTACTTC. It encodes CASSSGTGSYEQYF.

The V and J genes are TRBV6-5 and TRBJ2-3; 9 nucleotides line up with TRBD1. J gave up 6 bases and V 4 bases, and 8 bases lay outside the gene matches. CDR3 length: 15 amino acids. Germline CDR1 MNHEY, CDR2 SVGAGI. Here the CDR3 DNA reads TGTGCCAGCAGTTCACACAGGGGGCGGAGGGATACGCAGTATTTT. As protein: CASSSHRGRRDTQYF.

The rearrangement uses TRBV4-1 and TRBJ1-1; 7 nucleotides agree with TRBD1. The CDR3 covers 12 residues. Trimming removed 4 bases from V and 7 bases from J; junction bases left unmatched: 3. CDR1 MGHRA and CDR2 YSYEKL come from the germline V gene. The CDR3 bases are TGCGCCAGCAGCCCGACAGGGTATGAAGCTTTCTTT. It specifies CASSPTGYEAFF.

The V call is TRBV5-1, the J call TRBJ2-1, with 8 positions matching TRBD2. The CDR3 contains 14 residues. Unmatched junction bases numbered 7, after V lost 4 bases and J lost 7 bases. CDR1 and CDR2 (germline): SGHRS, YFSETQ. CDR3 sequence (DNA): TGCGCCAGCAGCATCCCGGGACTAGTGAATGAGCAGTTCTTC. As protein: CASSIPGLVNEQFF.

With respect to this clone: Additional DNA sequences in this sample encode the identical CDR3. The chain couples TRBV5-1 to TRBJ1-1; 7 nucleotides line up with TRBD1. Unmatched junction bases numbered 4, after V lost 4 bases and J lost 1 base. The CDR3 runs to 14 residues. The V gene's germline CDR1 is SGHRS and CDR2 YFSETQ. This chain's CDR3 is CASSPGTANTEAFF. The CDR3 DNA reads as TGCGCCAGCAGCCCTGGGACAGCGAACACTGAAGCTTTCTTT. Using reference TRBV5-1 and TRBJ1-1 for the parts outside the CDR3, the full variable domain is KAGVTQTPRYLIKTRGQQVTLSCSPISGHRSVSWYQQTPGQGLQFLFEYFSETQRNKGNFPGRFSGRQFSNSRSEMNVSTLELGDSALYLCASSPGTANTEAFFGQGTRLTVV.

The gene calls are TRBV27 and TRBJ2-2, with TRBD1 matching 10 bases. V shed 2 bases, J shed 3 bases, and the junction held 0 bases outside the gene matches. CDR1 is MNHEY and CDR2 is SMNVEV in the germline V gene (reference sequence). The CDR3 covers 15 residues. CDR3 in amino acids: CASSLGTGDTGELFF. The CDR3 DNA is TGTGCCAGCAGTTTAGGGACAGGGGACACCGGGGAGCTGTTTTTT.

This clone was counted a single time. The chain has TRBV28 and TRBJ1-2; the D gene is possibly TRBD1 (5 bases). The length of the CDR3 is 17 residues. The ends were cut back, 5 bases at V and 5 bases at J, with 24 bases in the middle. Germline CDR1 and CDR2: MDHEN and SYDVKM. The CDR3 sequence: CASSRGGEGPSGYGYTF. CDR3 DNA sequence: TGTGCCAGCAGTCGGGGGGGAGAGGGCCCATCTGGGTATGGCTACACCTTC.